These T cell receptor beta chains were read from a single sample in a study of graft-versus-host responses after intestinal transplantation. Measured with immunoSEQ multiplex PCR; TCRdb has only the in-frame clones, and not every one. The table shows 25,000 to 35,000 clones, with about 90% occurring only once. The material sequenced was PBMCs, taken 450 to 480 days after intestinal transplantation. These receptors all stem from a human patient who received an intestinal transplant, so some T cells may come from the graft donor. Both conserved end residues are part of each CDR3. D genes are given only for firm matches. A clone size is listed for some rows: how often the clone was seen (once, few, many), or a class if it is expanded.

j_gene | d_gene | v_gene | abundance | CDR3aa | CDR3nt
TRBJ2-7 | TRBD1 | TRBV5-1 | . | CASSKWDRTYEQYF | TGCGCCAGCAGCAAATGGGACAGAACCTACGAGCAGTACTTC
TRBJ2-7 | TRBD1 | TRBV7-2 | . | CASSRTGVSYEQYF | TGTGCCAGCAGTCGGACAGGGGTATCCTACGAGCAGTACTTC
TRBJ2-1 | . | TRBV6-4 | . | CASSDRENNEQFF | TGTGCCAGCAGTGACAGGGAAAACAATGAGCAGTTCTTC
TRBJ2-7 | TRBD2 | TRBV9 | few | CASSVGEGSPYEQYF | TGTGCCAGCAGCGTAGGGGAGGGGTCCCCCTACGAGCAGTACTTC
TRBJ1-1 | . | TRBV30 | . | CAWSWENTEAFF | TGTGCCTGGAGTTGGGAGAACACTGAAGCTTTCTTT
TRBJ1-4 | . | TRBV25-1 | once | CASNYQGKLFF | TGTGCCAGCAACTATCAGGGAAAACTGTTTTTT
TRBJ2-3 | . | TRBV27 | . | CASKAAPDTQYF | TGTGCCAGCAAAGCCGCCCCAGATACGCAGTATTTT
TRBJ2-7 | . | TRBV18 | . | CASSLADGALPWNEQYF | TGTGCCAGCTCGCTGGCAGACGGGGCGCTCCCTTGGAACGAGCAGTACTTC
TRBJ2-7 | . | TRBV5-1 | . | CASSPAYSYEQYF | TGCGCCAGCAGCCCGGCGTACTCCTACGAGCAGTACTTC
TRBJ1-1 | . | TRBV19 | . | CASSISMNTEAFF | TGTGCCAGTAGTATATCTATGAACACTGAAGCTTTCTTT
TRBJ1-2 | . | TRBV7-2 | . | CASSLGQNYGYTF | TGTGCCAGCAGCTTAGGACAGAATTATGGCTACACCTTC
TRBJ2-7 | TRBD1 | TRBV6-5 | . | CASRNRTGAYEQYF | TGTGCCAGCAGGAACCGGACAGGGGCCTACGAGCAGTACTTC
TRBJ2-7 | . | TRBV6-1 | . | CASTGTLTYEQYF | TGTGCCAGCACTGGGACTTTAACCTACGAGCAGTACTTC
TRBJ1-2 | . | TRBV30 | . | CAWRRDNYGYTF | TGTGCCTGGAGGAGGGACAACTATGGCTACACCTTC